The rows below give T cell receptor beta chains drawn from one sample of a study of beta chain features in type 1 diabetes. Libraries were prepared by immunoSEQ multiplex PCR; TCRdb keeps only in-frame clonotypes and omits some of them. The sample records under 500,000 clones, 30% being singletons. Sequences were obtained from naive CD4+ T cells from blood. These receptors originate from a man aged 18-30 years in good health. The CDR3 runs from the conserved cysteine through the conserved F or W. A D gene is named only where the DNA matches it firmly. Clone size is shown for a subset of rows, as once, few, many or a class of expanded clone.

TRBJ1-1 | . | TRBV30 | . | CAWSTGRVEAFF | TGTGCCTGGAGTACGGGAAGAGTTGAAGCTTTCTTT
TRBJ2-2 | few | TRBV5-4 | . | CASTHSGTGELFF | TGTGCCAGCACCCATAGCGGAACCGGGGAGCTGTTTTTT
TRBJ2-5 | . | TRBV30 | . | CAWSVIAPQETQYF | TGTGCCTGGAGTGTAATCGCCCCCCAAGAGACCCAGTACTTC
TRBJ2-7 | once | TRBV6-1 | . | CASSEGTDYEQYF | TGTGCCAGCAGTGAAGGGACAGACTACGAGCAGTACTTC
TRBJ2-1 | few | TRBV29-1 | . | CSVAGAGSWGNEQFF | TGCAGCGTGGCGGGGGCAGGGAGCTGGGGCAATGAGCAGTTCTTC
TRBJ2-3 | . | TRBV30 | . | CAWSEGSPDTQYF | TGTGCCTGGAGTGAGGGTAGCCCAGATACGCAGTATTTT
TRBJ2-1 | few | TRBV29-1 | . | CSVDLAVSYNEQFF | TGCAGCGTTGACTTGGCGGTCTCCTACAATGAGCAGTTCTTC
TRBJ2-7 | . | TRBV30 | TRBD1 | CAWSRQGYEQYF | TGTGCCTGGAGTCGACAGGGTTACGAGCAGTACTTC
TRBJ2-4 | . | TRBV21-1 | . | CASSPLGGKAKNIQYF | TGTGCCAGCAGCCCCCTGGGGGGAAAAGCCAAAAACATTCAGTACTTC
TRBJ2-7 | . | TRBV30 | . | CAWSREVRYEQYF | TGTGCCTGGAGTCGAGAGGTACGCTACGAGCAGTACTTC
TRBJ2-3 | few | TRBV7-9 | TRBD2 | CASSPSSSGSTDTQYF | TGTGCCAGCAGCCCCTCGTCTAGCGGGAGCACAGATACGCAGTATTTT
TRBJ2-1 | . | TRBV29-1 | . | CSVERQGKTEQFF | TGCAGCGTTGAGCGGCAGGGTAAAACTGAGCAGTTCTTC
TRBJ2-3 | few | TRBV28 | . | CASSVQGWADTQYF | TGTGCCAGCAGTGTACAGGGTTGGGCAGATACGCAGTATTTT
TRBJ1-1 | . | TRBV30 | . | CAWNRLNTEAFF | TGTGCCTGGAACCGGCTGAACACTGAAGCTTTCTTT
TRBJ2-1 | . | TRBV5-6 | . | CASSLVGVRYNEQFF | TGTGCCAGCAGCTTGGTAGGGGTTCGGTACAATGAGCAGTTCTTC
TRBJ2-5 | few | TRBV6-1 | . | CASLGVQGQETQYF | TGTGCCAGCCTGGGCGTACAAGGGCAAGAGACCCAGTACTTC
TRBJ1-2 | few | TRBV7-8 | . | CASAGTPGGYTF | TGTGCCAGCGCAGGGACACCTGGCGGCTACACCTTC
TRBJ2-5 | few | TRBV4-1 | . | CASSQGAGRETQYF | TGCGCCAGCAGCCAAGGCGCGGGGCGAGAGACCCAGTACTTC
TRBJ1-1 | . | TRBV7-8 | . | CASSLRVLRNTEAFF | TGTGCCAGCAGCCTCCGGGTCCTAAGGAACACTGAAGCTTTCTTT
TRBJ2-1 | . | TRBV4-2 | TRBD1 | CASSPGDRVYNEQFF | TGTGCCAGCAGCCCAGGGGACAGGGTTTACAATGAGCAGTTCTTC
TRBJ2-1 | . | TRBV7-8 | TRBD2 | CASRLSGDNEQFF | TGTGCCAGCAGACTTAGCGGGGACAATGAGCAGTTCTTC
TRBJ2-6 | . | TRBV9 | TRBD1 | CASSVGTGGTGANVLTF | TGTGCCAGCAGCGTGGGGACAGGGGGCACCGGGGCCAACGTCCTGACTTTC
TRBJ2-3 | few | TRBV14 | TRBD1 | CASSPLGQGTDTQYF | TGTGCCAGCAGCCCGCTAGGACAGGGCACAGATACGCAGTATTTT
TRBJ2-3 | few | TRBV14 | . | CASSQETSLDTQYF | TGTGCCAGCAGCCAAGAGACTAGTTTAGATACGCAGTATTTT
TRBJ2-7 | . | TRBV9 | TRBD2 | CASSVGTSGSPYEQYF | TGTGCCAGCAGCGTAGGGACTAGCGGGAGCCCCTACGAGCAGTACTTC
TRBJ2-7 | . | TRBV5-4 | . | CASSLAGTATYEQYF | TGTGCCAGCAGCTTGGCGGGGACCGCGACCTACGAGCAGTACTTC
TRBJ2-5 | . | TRBV29-1 | . | CSVGPQETQYF | TGCAGCGTGGGTCCTCAAGAGACCCAGTACTTC
TRBJ2-1 | . | TRBV29-1 | . | CSAHRDYNEQFF | TGCAGCGCCCACCGGGACTACAATGAGCAGTTCTTC
TRBJ2-5 | few | TRBV30 | . | CAWREEVPRRETQYF | TGTGCCTGGAGGGAGGAGGTACCCCGACGGGAGACCCAGTACTTC
TRBJ2-1 | few | TRBV9 | . | CASSPRTDSYNEQFF | TGTGCCAGCAGCCCCCGGACAGACTCCTACAATGAGCAGTTCTTC
TRBJ2-5 | . | TRBV7-2 | TRBD2 | CASSYASGQETQYF | TGTGCCAGCAGCTATGCTAGCGGCCAAGAGACCCAGTACTTC
TRBJ1-5 | few | TRBV30 | TRBD1 | CAWSVGQGPYQPQHF | TGTGCCTGGAGTGTCGGACAGGGGCCCTATCAGCCCCAGCATTTT
TRBJ2-2 | few | TRBV2 | . | CASSGVAANTGELFF | TGTGCCAGCAGTGGCGTAGCGGCGAACACCGGGGAGCTGTTTTTT
TRBJ2-5 | few | TRBV18 | TRBD1 | CASSPKDRDQETQYF | TGTGCCAGCTCACCAAAGGACAGGGATCAAGAGACCCAGTACTTC
TRBJ2-1 | . | TRBV6-1 | . | CASTDWAVDEQFF | TGTGCCAGCACGGACTGGGCGGTTGATGAGCAGTTCTTC
TRBJ1-2 | . | TRBV30 | . | CAWNSIGDYGYTF | TGTGCCTGGAATAGTATAGGAGACTATGGCTACACCTTC
TRBJ1-1 | . | TRBV18 | . | CASSPGPNTEAFF | TGTGCCAGCTCACCAGGGCCGAACACTGAAGCTTTCTTT
TRBJ2-1 | . | TRBV5-4 | . | CASSVDVGPVNNEQFF | TGTGCCAGCAGCGTTGACGTGGGCCCCGTCAACAATGAGCAGTTCTTC
TRBJ2-5 | . | TRBV18 | . | CASSPRGPETQYF | TGTGCCAGCTCACCGAGGGGCCCGGAGACCCAGTACTTC
TRBJ1-2 | . | TRBV30 | . | CATPGTTNYGYTF | TGTGCCACACCAGGGACCACTAACTATGGCTACACCTTC
TRBJ2-3 | once | TRBV28 | TRBD2 | CASSPAGGPDTQYF | TGTGCCAGCAGCCCAGCGGGAGGGCCGGATACGCAGTATTTT
TRBJ2-1 | . | TRBV25-1 | . | CASSQYRDNEQFF | TGTGCCAGTTCCCAGTACAGGGACAATGAGCAGTTCTTC